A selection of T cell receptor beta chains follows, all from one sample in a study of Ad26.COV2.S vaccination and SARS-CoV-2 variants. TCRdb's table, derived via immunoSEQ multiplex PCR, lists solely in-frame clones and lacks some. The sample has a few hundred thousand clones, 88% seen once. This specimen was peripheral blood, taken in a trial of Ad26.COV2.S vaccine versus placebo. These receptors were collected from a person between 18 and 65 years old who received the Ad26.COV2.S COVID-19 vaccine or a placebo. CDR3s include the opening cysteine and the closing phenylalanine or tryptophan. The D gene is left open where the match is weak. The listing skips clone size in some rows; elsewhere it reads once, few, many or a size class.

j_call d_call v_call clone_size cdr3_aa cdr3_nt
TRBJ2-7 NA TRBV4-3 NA CASSQDVGSLSYEQYF TGCGCCAGCAGCCAAGATGTAGGCAGCCTCTCCTACGAGCAGTACTTC
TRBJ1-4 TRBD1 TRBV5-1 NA CASSDGTATNEKLFF TGCGCCAGCAGCGACGGGACAGCAACTAATGAAAAACTGTTTTTT
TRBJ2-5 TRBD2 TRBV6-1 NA CASSEGRTSGLETQYF TGTGCCAGCAGTGAAGGAAGGACTAGCGGGCTGGAGACCCAGTACTTC
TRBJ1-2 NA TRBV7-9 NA CASSFSEEGNYGYTF TGTGCCAGCAGCTTTTCCGAGGAGGGGAACTATGGCTACACCTTC
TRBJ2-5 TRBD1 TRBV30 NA CAFDEGQKEETQYF TGTGCCTTTGATGAGGGACAGAAGGAAGAGACCCAGTACTTC
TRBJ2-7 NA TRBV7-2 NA CASSVTGTKLYEQYF TGTGCCAGCAGCGTTACCGGGACAAAGCTCTACGAGCAGTACTTC
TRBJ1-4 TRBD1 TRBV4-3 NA CASSHLLTGTGAPTNEKLFF TGCGCCAGCAGCCACCTCCTTACCGGGACAGGGGCCCCAACTAATGAAAAACTGTTTTTT
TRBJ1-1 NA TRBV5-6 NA CASSLSRNTEAFF TGTGCCAGCAGCTTGTCCAGGAACACTGAAGCTTTCTTT
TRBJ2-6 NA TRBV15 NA CATSRGGALSGANVLTF TGTGCCACCAGCCGTGGGGGGGCGCTCTCTGGGGCCAACGTCCTGACTTTC
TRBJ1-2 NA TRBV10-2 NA CASSEFQGTYGYTF TGCGCCAGCAGTGAATTCCAGGGGACTTATGGCTACACCTTC
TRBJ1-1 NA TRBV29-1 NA CSVSPTDTEAFF TGCAGCGTCTCCCCGACGGACACTGAAGCTTTCTTT
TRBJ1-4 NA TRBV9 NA CASSAPWGANEKLFF TGTGCCAGCAGCGCCCCGTGGGGCGCTAATGAAAAACTGTTTTTT
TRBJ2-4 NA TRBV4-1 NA CASSPPTGEGDIQYF TGCGCCAGCAGCCCCCCCACAGGGGAGGGGGACATTCAGTACTTC
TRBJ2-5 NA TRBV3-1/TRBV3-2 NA CASSQALGTQYF TGTGCCAGCAGCCAAGCGCTAGGGACCCAGTACTTC
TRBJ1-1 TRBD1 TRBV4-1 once CASSHNAGGKNTEAFF TGCGCCAGCAGCCATAACGCAGGGGGCAAAAACACTGAAGCTTTCTTT
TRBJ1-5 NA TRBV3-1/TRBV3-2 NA CASSQPQAGGVGEPQHF TGTGCCAGCAGCCAACCCCAGGCGGGGGGCGTAGGGGAACCCCAGCATTTT